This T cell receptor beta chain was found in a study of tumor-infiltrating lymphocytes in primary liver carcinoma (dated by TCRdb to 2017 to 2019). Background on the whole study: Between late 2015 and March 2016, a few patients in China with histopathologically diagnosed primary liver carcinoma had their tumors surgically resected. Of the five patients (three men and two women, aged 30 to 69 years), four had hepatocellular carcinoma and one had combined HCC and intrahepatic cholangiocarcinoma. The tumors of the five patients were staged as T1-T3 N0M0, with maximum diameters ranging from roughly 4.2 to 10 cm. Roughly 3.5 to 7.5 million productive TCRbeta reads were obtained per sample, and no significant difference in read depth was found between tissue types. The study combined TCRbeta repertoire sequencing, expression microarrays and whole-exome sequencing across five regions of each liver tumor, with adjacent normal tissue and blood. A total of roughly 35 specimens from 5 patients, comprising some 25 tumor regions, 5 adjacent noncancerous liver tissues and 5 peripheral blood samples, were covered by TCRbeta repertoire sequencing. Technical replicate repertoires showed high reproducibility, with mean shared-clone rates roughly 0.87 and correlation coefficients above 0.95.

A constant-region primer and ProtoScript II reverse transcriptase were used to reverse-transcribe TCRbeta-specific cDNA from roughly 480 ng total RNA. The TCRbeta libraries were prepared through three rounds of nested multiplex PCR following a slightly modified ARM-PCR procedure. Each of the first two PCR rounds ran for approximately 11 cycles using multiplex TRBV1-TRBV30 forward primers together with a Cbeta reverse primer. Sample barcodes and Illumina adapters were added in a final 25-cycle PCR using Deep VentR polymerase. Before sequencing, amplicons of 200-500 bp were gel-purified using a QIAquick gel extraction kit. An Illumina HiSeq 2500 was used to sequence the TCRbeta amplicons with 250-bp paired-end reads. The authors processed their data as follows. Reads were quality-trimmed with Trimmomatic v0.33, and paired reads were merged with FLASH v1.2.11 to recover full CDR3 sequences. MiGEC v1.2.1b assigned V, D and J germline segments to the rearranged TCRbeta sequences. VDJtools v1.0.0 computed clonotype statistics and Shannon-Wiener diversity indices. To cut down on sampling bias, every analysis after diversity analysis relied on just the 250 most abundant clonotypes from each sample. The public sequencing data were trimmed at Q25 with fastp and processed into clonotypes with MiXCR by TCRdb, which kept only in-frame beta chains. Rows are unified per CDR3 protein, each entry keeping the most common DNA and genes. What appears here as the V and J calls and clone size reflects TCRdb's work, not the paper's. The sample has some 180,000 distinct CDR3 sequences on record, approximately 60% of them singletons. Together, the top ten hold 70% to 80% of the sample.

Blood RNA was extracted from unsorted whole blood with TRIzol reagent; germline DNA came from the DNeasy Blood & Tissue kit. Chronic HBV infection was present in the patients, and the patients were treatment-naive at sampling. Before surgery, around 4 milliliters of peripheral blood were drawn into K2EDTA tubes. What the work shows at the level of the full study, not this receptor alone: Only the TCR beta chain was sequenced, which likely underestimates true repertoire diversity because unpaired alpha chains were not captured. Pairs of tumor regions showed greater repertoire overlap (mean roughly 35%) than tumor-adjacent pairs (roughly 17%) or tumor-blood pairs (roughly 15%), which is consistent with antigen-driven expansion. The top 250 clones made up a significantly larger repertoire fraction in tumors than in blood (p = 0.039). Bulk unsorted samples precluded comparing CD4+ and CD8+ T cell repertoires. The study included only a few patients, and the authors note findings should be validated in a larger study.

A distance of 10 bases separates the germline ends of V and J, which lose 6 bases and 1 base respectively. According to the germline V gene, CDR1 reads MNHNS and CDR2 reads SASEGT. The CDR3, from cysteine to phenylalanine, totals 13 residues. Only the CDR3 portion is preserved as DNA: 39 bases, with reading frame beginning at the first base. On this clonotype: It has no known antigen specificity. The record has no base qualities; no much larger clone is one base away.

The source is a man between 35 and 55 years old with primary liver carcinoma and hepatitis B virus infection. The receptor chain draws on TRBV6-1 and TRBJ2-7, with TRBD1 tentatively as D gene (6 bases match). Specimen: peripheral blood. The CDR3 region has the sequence CASSRQVSYEQYF. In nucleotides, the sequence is TGTGCCAGCAGCAGACAGGTATCCTACGAGCAGTACTTC.